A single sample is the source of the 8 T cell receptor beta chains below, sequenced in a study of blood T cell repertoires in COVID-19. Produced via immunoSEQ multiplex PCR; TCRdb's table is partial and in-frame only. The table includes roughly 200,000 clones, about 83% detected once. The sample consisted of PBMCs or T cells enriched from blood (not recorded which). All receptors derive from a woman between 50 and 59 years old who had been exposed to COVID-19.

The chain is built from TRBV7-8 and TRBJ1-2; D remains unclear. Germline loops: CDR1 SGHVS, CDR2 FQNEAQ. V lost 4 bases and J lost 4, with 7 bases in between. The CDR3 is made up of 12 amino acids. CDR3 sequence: CASSSGSYGYTF. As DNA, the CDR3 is TGTGCCAGCAGCTCCGGGAGCTATGGCTACACCTTC.

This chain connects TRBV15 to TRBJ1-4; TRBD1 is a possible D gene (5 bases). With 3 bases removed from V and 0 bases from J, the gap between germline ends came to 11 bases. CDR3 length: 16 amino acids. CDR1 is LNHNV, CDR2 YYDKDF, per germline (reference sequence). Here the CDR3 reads CATSSAGRATNEKLFF. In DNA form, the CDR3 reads TGTGCCACCAGCAGTGCAGGGAGGGCAACTAATGAAAAACTGTTTTTT.

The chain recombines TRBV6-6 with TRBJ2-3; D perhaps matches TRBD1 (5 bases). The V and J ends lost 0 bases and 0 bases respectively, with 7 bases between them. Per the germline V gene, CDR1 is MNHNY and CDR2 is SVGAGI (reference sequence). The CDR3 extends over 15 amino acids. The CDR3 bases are TGTGCCAGCAGTTACTCGCAGGGTAGCACAGATACGCAGTATTTT. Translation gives CASSYSQGSTDTQYF.

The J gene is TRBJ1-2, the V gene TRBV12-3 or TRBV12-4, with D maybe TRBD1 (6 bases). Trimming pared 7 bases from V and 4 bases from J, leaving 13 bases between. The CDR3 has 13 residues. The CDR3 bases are TGTGCCAGCACCCACAGGGAAGGCTATGGCTACACCTTC. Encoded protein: CASTHREGYGYTF.

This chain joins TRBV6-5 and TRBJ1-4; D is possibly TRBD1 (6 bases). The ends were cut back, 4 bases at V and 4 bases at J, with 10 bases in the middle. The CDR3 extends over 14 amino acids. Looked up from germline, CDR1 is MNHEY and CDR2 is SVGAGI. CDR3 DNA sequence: TGTGCCAGCAGTTTGACAGGATATAATGAAAAACTGTTTTTT. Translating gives CASSLTGYNEKLFF.

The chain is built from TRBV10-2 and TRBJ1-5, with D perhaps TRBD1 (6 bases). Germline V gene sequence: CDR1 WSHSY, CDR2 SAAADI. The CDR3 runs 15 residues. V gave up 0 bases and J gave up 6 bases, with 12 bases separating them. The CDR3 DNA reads TGCGCCAGCAGTGAGTCGAGGGGGGGAGGTCAGCCCCAGCATTTT. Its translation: CASSESRGGGQPQHF.

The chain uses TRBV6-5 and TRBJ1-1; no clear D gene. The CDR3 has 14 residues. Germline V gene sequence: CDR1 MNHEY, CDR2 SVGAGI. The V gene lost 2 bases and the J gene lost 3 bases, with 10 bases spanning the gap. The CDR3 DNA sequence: TGTGCCAGCAGTTACAGAGGGTTGGACACTGAAGCTTTCTTT. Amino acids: CASSYRGLDTEAFF.

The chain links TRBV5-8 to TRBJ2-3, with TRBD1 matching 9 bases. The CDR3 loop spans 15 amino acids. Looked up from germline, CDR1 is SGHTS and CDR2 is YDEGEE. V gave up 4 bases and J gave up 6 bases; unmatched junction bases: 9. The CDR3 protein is CASSQTGTGSDTQYF. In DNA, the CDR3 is TGTGCCAGCAGCCAAACCGGGACAGGGTCCGATACGCAGTATTTT.